This TCR beta chain was sequenced during a study of blood T cell repertoires in COVID-19 (dated by TCRdb to 2018 to 2021). Study-wide context: The collaborator samples originated in the United States, Italy and Spain and spanned the acute and convalescent phases of COVID-19. Where HLA class I and class II types were available, the types were taken from metadata supplied by the sample provider, not from assay-based typing. The prospective study material was composed of cDNA or gDNA derived from T cells, B-cell-depleted T cells, or PBMCs. The repertoires were released in a freely available public database meant as a resource for research on the immune response to SARS-CoV-2. Samples were obtained from the ongoing ImmuneRACE study (first 160 participants) and from 1,200 or so subjects provided by 6 global collaborators. Subjects who had been exposed to COVID-19, were actively infected with it, or had recovered from it provided the deeply sampled blood TCRbeta repertoires that made up the dataset. A de-identified subject ID, COVID-19 status, age in years and sex were almost always included in the sample metadata. Overall study outcomes, separate from this receptor: The quantity of clinical and demographic metadata differed by source and by participant and was supplied without curation.

A word on this clone: Its antigen is still unknown. The sample holds no much larger clone one base away, and base qualities are not on file.

The immunoSEQ Assay, a bias-controlled multiplex PCR, was used to amplify TCRbeta CDR3 regions from genomic DNA. The study's processing was this. The number of nucleated cells in each sample was estimated from the amplification of reference gene primers within the assay. To quantify the absolute abundance of each unique TCRbeta CDR3 rearrangement, sequence reads were collapsed and filtered. For each sample, productive Simpson clonality was calculated by taking the square root of Simpson's diversity index across productive rearrangements. This immuneACCESS table, as held by TCRdb, lists in-frame sequences with V and J called but not all clones. Of the missing ones, under half trace to an unresolved V gene in checked studies; the others have no known cause. From that table come the V and J calls and clone size; the DNA was used to work out D and trimming. The sample records about 280,000 clones, about 90% of which are singletons. 1.7% of the sample goes to the ten largest clones.

In the prospective study, participants were roughly 18 to 100 years old, resided in about 25 geographic areas of the United States, and were enrolled through a virtual design. Cohort assignment in the prospective study relied on participant-reported clinical history from a screening survey and a study questionnaire. In the prospective study, mobile phlebotomists collected whole blood, serum and a nasopharyngeal or oropharyngeal swab from each participant. Prospective study participants could optionally give additional blood draws and questionnaires over a roughly two-month period. Blood samples from the prospective study were shipped frozen or at room temperature prior to DNA extraction. From cysteine to phenylalanine, the CDR3 is 13 amino acids long. Only CDR3 DNA remains: 39 bases, in frame from the first base. Looking up the germline V gene (reference sequence) yields CDR1 GTSNPN and CDR2 SVGIG. V loses 6 bases of germline sequence and J loses 5 bases, and the interval between the two ends is 16 bases.

The chain couples TRBV30 to TRBJ1-1; TRBD1 is possibly the D segment (6 matching bases). Sequencing was carried out using PBMCs or T cells enriched from blood (not recorded which). The clonotype originates from a woman aged 18-30 years with acute COVID-19. The nucleotides are TGTGCCTGCCCAACAGGGCGGGGGACTGAAGCTTTCTTT. It encodes CACPTGRGTEAFF.